This TCR beta chain was sequenced for a study of T-cell reconstitution after alpha-beta-depleted transplantation in children. Germline V gene sequence: CDR1 ENHRY, CDR2 SYGVKD. This CDR3 region has 15 residues. With 7 bases removed from V and 2 bases from J, the gap between germline ends came to 18 bases. Whole-study findings and limits: Some patients owed their high day-60 TCRbeta diversity to surviving recipient T cells and thymic progenitors.

The TCRbeta library incorporated unique molecular identifiers. TCRdb reprocessed the PCR reads with MiXCR, giving one entry per CDR3 protein. The table has about 400,000 distinct CDR3 sequences, roughly 16% seen once. Points on this clonotype: Antigen unknown.

The sample here was PBMCs, mostly from graft donor cells, taken 360 days after TCRalphabeta/CD19-depleted stem cell transplant. The genes are TRBV10-3 and TRBJ2-7; a weak D match, TRBD2 (6 bases). This receptor was obtained from a boy under two years old who had a stem cell transplant for Wiskott-Aldrich syndrome, so the T cells may come from the graft donor. Here the CDR3 reads CAITLSLAVPYEQYF. The CDR3 DNA sequence: TGTGCCATCACGCTCAGCTTAGCGGTCCCCTACGAGCAGTACTTC.